This is a list of T cell receptor beta chains from one sample in a study of Ad26.COV2.S vaccination and SARS-CoV-2 variants. Some clones are missing from TCRdb's copy, which holds only in-frame ones; the method was immunoSEQ multiplex PCR. Among 85,000 to 120,000 clones listed, around 80% were seen once. The sequencing used peripheral blood, collected after recovery from COVID-19. The receptor set was obtained from a human donor who had recovered from COVID-19. CDR3s include the opening cysteine and the closing phenylalanine or tryptophan. The D gene is left open where the match is weak. Clone size is given for some rows only: seen once, a few or many times, or a class if the clone is expanded.

V	size	J	D	CDR3	DNA
TRBV10-3	NA	TRBJ1-5	NA	CAISETVYSNQPQHF	TGTGCCATCAGTGAAACAGTATATAGCAATCAGCCCCAGCATTTT
TRBV20-1	NA	TRBJ2-7	TRBD2	CSASSSGLAGANEQYF	TGCAGTGCTAGTTCCTCAGGACTAGCGGGGGCGAACGAGCAGTACTTC
TRBV5-1	once	TRBJ1-5	TRBD1	CASSRQGDQPQHF	TGCGCCAGCAGCCGACAGGGGGATCAGCCCCAGCATTTT
TRBV5-1	NA	TRBJ2-1	NA	CASSLITGKKRPYNEQFF	TGCGCCAGCAGCCTAATTACCGGGAAAAAGAGGCCCTACAATGAGCAGTTCTTC
TRBV5-4	NA	TRBJ2-3	TRBD2	CASSGLAGSTDTQYF	TGTGCCAGCAGCGGACTAGCGGGGAGCACAGATACGCAGTATTTT
TRBV2	NA	TRBJ2-2	NA	CASSEGFVWGDTGELFF	TGTGCCAGCAGTGAAGGATTCGTGTGGGGGGACACCGGGGAGCTGTTTTTT
TRBV4-2	NA	TRBJ2-7	NA	CASSSRTGAYEQYF	TGTGCCAGCAGCTCGAGGACGGGAGCCTACGAGCAGTACTTC
TRBV6-5	NA	TRBJ1-2	TRBD1	CASSPGQGDGYGYTF	TGTGCCAGCAGCCCGGGACAGGGGGACGGCTATGGCTACACCTTC
TRBV5-1	many	TRBJ1-2	NA	CASSLNGKDGGYTF	TGCGCCAGCAGCTTGAACGGAAAAGATGGTGGCTACACCTTC
TRBV6-1	NA	TRBJ2-7	NA	CASSEGAREYF	TGTGCCAGCAGTGAAGGGGCGCGGGAGTACTTC
TRBV2	NA	TRBJ1-6	NA	CASSDRSSYNSPLHF	TGTGCCAGCAGTGATCGGAGCTCCTATAATTCACCCCTCCACTTT
TRBV19	NA	TRBJ2-1	NA	CASSISPRYNEQFF	TGTGCCAGTAGTATATCCCCCAGGTACAATGAGCAGTTCTTC
TRBV2	NA	TRBJ2-5	TRBD2	CASKRPAGGYGETQYF	TGTGCCAGCAAACGCCCAGCGGGGGGATATGGAGAGACCCAGTACTTC
TRBV7-7	few	TRBJ2-5	NA	CASSLGVWGSQETQYF	TGTGCCAGCAGCTTAGGGGTCTGGGGGAGCCAAGAGACCCAGTACTTC
TRBV18	NA	TRBJ2-7	NA	CASSEAGNEQYF	TGTGCCAGCTCAGAGGCGGGAAACGAGCAGTACTTC
TRBV13	NA	TRBJ1-1	TRBD1	CASSPHGDSPENTEAFF	TGTGCCAGCAGCCCCCATGGGGACAGTCCAGAGAACACTGAAGCTTTCTTT
TRBV7-2	NA	TRBJ2-3	NA	CASSLSVGSSTDTQYF	TGTGCCAGCAGCTTAAGTGTCGGGAGTAGCACAGATACGCAGTATTTT
TRBV2	NA	TRBJ1-5	NA	CASRSTDSNQPQHF	TGTGCCAGCAGATCAACCGACAGCAATCAGCCCCAGCATTTT
TRBV30	NA	TRBJ2-1	NA	CAITRADSYNEQFF	TGTGCCATCACGAGGGCCGACTCCTACAATGAGCAGTTCTTC
TRBV19	NA	TRBJ1-1	NA	CASWGGAAGNTEAFF	TGTGCCAGTTGGGGGGGGGCAGCCGGGAACACTGAAGCTTTCTTT
TRBV7-6	NA	TRBJ2-5	NA	CASTGWRGGGQETQYF	TGTGCCAGCACAGGATGGCGAGGTGGCGGCCAAGAGACCCAGTACTTC
TRBV13	few	TRBJ2-2	NA	CASSSPSGLFF	TGTGCCAGCAGCTCCCCCTCGGGGCTGTTTTTT